The 30 T cell receptor beta chains below come from one sample, sequenced in a study of T cells after yellow fever vaccination. One entry per CDR3 protein, called by TCRdb with MiXCR from the 5' RACE reads. The table lists a few hundred thousand distinct CDR3 sequences, roughly 8.4% of them singletons. Sequenced here: PBMCs, sampled more than 35 days after the first yellow fever vaccination. Every receptor here comes from a man younger than 35 who received the YFV17D yellow fever vaccine.

This sequence joins TRBV19 and TRBJ1-1; TRBD1 matches 9 bases. From germline, CDR1 is LNHDA and CDR2 SQIVND (reference sequence). The CDR3 runs to 14 residues. The V gene end was trimmed by 5 bases and the J gene end by 7 bases; junction bases not matched to a gene: 8. CDR3 DNA sequence: TGTGCCAGTAGTCTACTCTCGGGACAGGGTGAAGCTTTCTTT. Its translation is CASSLLSGQGEAFF. The full variable domain, in which reference TRBV19 and TRBJ1-1 provide the parts outside the CDR3, is DGGITQSPKYLFRKEGQNVTLSCEQNLNHDAMYWYRQDPGQGLRLIYYSQIVNDFQKGDIAEGYSVSREKKESFPLTVTSAQKNPTAFYLCASSLLSGQGEAFFGQGTRLTVV.

This clonotype was detected a few times. V usage is TRBV29-1 and J usage is TRBJ2-7; D gene uncertain. Looked up from germline, CDR1 is SQVTM and CDR2 is ANQGSEA. CDR3 length: 14 residues. The V end was cut by 0 bases, the J end by 3 bases, with 12 bases between. As DNA, the CDR3 is TGCAGCGTTGAAGATCCAGGAGAAGGCTACGAGCAGTACTTC. This gives the protein CSVEDPGEGYEQYF.

This clonotype was counted only a few times. The V call is TRBV7-8, the J call TRBJ1-1; possible D gene TRBD1, 6 bases. V lost 3 bases, J lost 8 bases, and 13 bases lay in between. Germline CDR1 and CDR2: SGHVS and FQNEAQ. The CDR3 consists of 13 residues. The CDR3 coding sequence is TGTGCCAGCAGCTTTTACGTTCAGGGGGAAGCTTTCTTT. It codes for CASSFYVQGEAFF.

This chain joins TRBV7-8 and TRBJ1-2; D remains ambiguous. The germline CDR1 and CDR2 sequences are SGHVS and FQNEAQ. The CDR3 spans 17 residues. V was clipped by 5 bases and J by 4 bases, with 23 bases between them. The CDR3: CASSPAGGSLGSYGYTF. CDR3 sequence (DNA): TGTGCCAGCAGCCCAGCGGGAGGGAGCCTAGGATCCTATGGCTACACCTTC.

This chain links TRBV6-5 with TRBJ2-7, with D perhaps TRBD2 (6 bases). The CDR3 has 13 residues. V lost 10 bases to trimming and J lost 2 bases, with 15 bases between them. From germline, CDR1 is MNHEY and CDR2 SVGAGI. CDR3 protein: CATTPGLTYEQYV. The CDR3 coding sequence is TGTGCCACTACGCCGGGACTCACCTACGAGCAGTACGTC.

A few counts support this clonotype. The CDR3 reads CASSQDPGTVFYEQYV. CDR3 nucleotide sequence: TGTGCCAGCAGCCAAGATCCCGGGACAGTTTTCTACGAGCAGTACGTC. The genes are TRBV3-1 and TRBJ2-7; 7 nucleotides agree with TRBD1. Germline CDR1 reads LGHDT; CDR2 reads YNNKEL (reference sequence). There are 16 residues in the CDR3. After removal of 0 bases from V and 3 bases from J, the junction contained 8 bases not matched to a gene.

This clonotype was recorded many times. CDR3 sequence reads: CASSLVVQYEQYV. CDR3 bases: TGTGCCAGCAGCTTAGTGGTTCAGTACGAGCAGTACGTC. The J gene is TRBJ2-7, the V gene TRBV7-2; D uncertain. The CDR3 totals 13 residues. CDR1 and CDR2 (germline): SGHTA, FQGNSA. Deletions cut 1 base from V and 4 bases from J, with 8 bases between.

The chain employs TRBV6-2 or TRBV6-3 and TRBJ1-1; TRBD1 might be the D (6 bases). The CDR3 contains 13 residues. The ends were cut back, 11 bases at V and 1 base at J, with 14 bases in the middle. CDR1 is MNHEY, CDR2 SVGEGT, per germline. The CDR3 coding sequence is TGTGCCGGCCGAACAGGGACGAACACTGAAGCTTTCTTT. This encodes CAGRTGTNTEAFF.

This chain uses TRBV9 with TRBJ1-2; D is undetermined. V gave up 4 bases and J gave up 2 bases, with 15 bases separating them. This CDR3 has 15 residues. Per germline, CDR1 SGDLS and CDR2 YYNGEE. The DNA of the CDR3 is TGTGCCAGCAGCCCAACTCTTGGCGTAAACTATGGCTACACCTTC. Residues: CASSPTLGVNYGYTF.

This clonotype occurred a few times. CDR3 sequence (DNA): TGTGCCAGCAGCTTGCTGGCGGGGGGGCCATCCGAGCAGTACGTC. Protein: CASSLLAGGPSEQYV. This rearrangement joins TRBV5-6 to TRBJ2-7, with 9 positions matching TRBD2. The V gene end was trimmed by 1 base and the J gene end by 6 bases; junction bases not matched to a gene: 8. Germline loops: CDR1 SGHDT, CDR2 YYEEEE. This CDR3 comprises 15 residues.

The chain uses TRBV4-2 and TRBJ2-1; D uncertain. The CDR3 is made up of 15 amino acids. The V gene lost 4 bases and the J gene lost 7 bases, with 17 bases spanning the gap. The V gene's germline CDR1 is LGHNA and CDR2 YNFKEQ. DNA for the CDR3: TGTGCCAGCAGCCCCGGACGGACGGAACCGAATGAGCAGTTCTTC. Residues: CASSPGRTEPNEQFF.

In its sample, this clonotype was seen a few times. J is TRBJ2-3 and V is TRBV7-2; no clear D. The germline CDR1 and CDR2 sequences are SGHTA and FQGNSA. V was pared by 7 bases and J by 2 bases, with 13 bases between. The CDR3 loop spans 14 amino acids. This CDR3 is CASTLRLTTDTQYF. The CDR3 region has the DNA TGTGCCAGCACCCTCAGACTCACCACAGATACGCAGTATTTT.

The chain joins TRBV2 to TRBJ2-7; TRBD1 is a possible D gene (5 bases). This CDR3 region has 13 residues. Germline V gene data show CDR1 as SNHLY and CDR2 as FYNNEI. V gave up 4 bases and J gave up 6 bases, with 13 bases separating them. CDR3 sequence (DNA): TGTGCCAGCAGTGTCCAGGGAATAGGCGAGCAGTACTTC. Encoded protein: CASSVQGIGEQYF.

The sample holds many counts of this clonotype. This rearrangement joins TRBV6-5 to TRBJ2-1; D ambiguous. Germline loops: CDR1 MNHEY, CDR2 SVGAGI. Trimming left V 6 bases short and J 7 bases short, with 22 bases between. The CDR3 sequence is 16 residues long. The CDR3 loop reads CASRRVMVPDLNEQFF. CDR3 in DNA: TGTGCCAGCAGACGCGTTATGGTACCTGACCTGAATGAGCAGTTCTTC.

The V call is TRBV4-1, the J call TRBJ1-2; D is possibly TRBD1 (6 bases). The length of the CDR3 is 14 residues. V shed 4 bases and J shed 3 bases, with 12 bases lying between them. CDR1 is MGHRA and CDR2 is YSYEKL in the germline V gene. The CDR3 DNA reads as TGCGCCAGCAGCCCCGGGACACGCGACTATGGCTACACCTTC. Amino acids: CASSPGTRDYGYTF.

There are a few counts of this clonotype. The CDR3 sequence: CASSLGPGGGQETQYF. In DNA, the CDR3 is TGCGCCAGCAGCTTGGGCCCGGGGGGGGGACAAGAGACCCAGTACTTC. This sequence joins TRBV5-1 and TRBJ2-5; TRBD2 matches 8 bases. Trimming cost V 0 bases and J 2 bases; bases outside gene matches: 6. CDR1 is SGHRS, CDR2 YFSETQ, per germline. CDR3 length equals 16 residues. Full variable domain (remainder filled in from reference TRBV5-1 and TRBJ2-5): KAGVTQTPRYLIKTRGQQVTLSCSPISGHRSVSWYQQTPGQGLQFLFEYFSETQRNKGNFPGRFSGRQFSNSRSEMNVSTLELGDSALYLCASSLGPGGGQETQYFGPGTRLLVL.

This sequence joins TRBV7-2 and TRBJ2-7, with D perhaps given as TRBD1 or TRBD2 (6 bases each). Trimming shortened V by 5 bases and J by 0 bases, and 11 bases separated the two germline ends. The germline V gene has CDR1 SGHTA and CDR2 FQGNSA. The CDR3 is made up of 14 amino acids. This CDR3 is CASSTRGDSYEQYF. CDR3 nucleotide sequence: TGTGCCAGCAGCACAAGGGGGGACTCCTACGAGCAGTACTTC.

The V and J genes are TRBV7-2 and TRBJ1-4; D unclear. Trimming pared 1 base from V and 8 bases from J, leaving 17 bases between. CDR3 length equals 16 residues. Germline V gives CDR1 SGHTA, CDR2 FQGNSA. The CDR3 coding sequence is TGTGCCAGCAGCTTAGGTTCCGAGGCCTTTAGGGAAAAACTGTTTTTT. Its protein product is CASSLGSEAFREKLFF.

V usage is TRBV6-1 and J usage is TRBJ2-1; TRBD1 is a possible D gene (6 bases). Per the germline V gene, CDR1 is MNHNS and CDR2 is SASEGT. The V end lost 6 bases, the J end lost 6 bases, and 12 bases lay between the germline ends. The CDR3 has 13 residues. The CDR3 here is CASSGDRSNEQFF. The CDR3 DNA reads TGTGCCAGCAGCGGCGACAGGAGCAATGAGCAGTTCTTC.

This clonotype was seen a few times. The genes are TRBV19 and TRBJ2-7; 8 nucleotides line up with TRBD2. Trimming took 2 bases from V and 2 from J; bases not matched to a gene: 8. The germline V gene encodes CDR1 LNHDA and CDR2 SQIVND (reference sequence). The CDR3 spans 16 residues. The CDR3 sequence is CASSISSAGVTYEQYF. The CDR3 nucleotides read TGTGCCAGTAGTATATCGTCAGCGGGGGTGACCTACGAGCAGTACTTC.

The rearrangement links TRBV5-4 to TRBJ2-3; 11 bases fit TRBD2. The CDR3 is 15 amino acids. Germline values: CDR1 SGHNT, CDR2 YYREEE (reference sequence). The junction had 2 bases not matched to a gene; V was cut back by 4 bases and J by 1 base. The CDR3 spells CASSKGLAGTDTQYF. In nucleotides, the CDR3 is TGTGCCAGCAGCAAGGGACTAGCGGGCACAGATACGCAGTATTTT.

There are a few counts of this clonotype. The chain links TRBV27 to TRBJ2-1; D unresolved. The ends were cut back, 2 bases at V and 1 base at J, with 9 bases in the middle. Germline-derived CDR1 and CDR2 are MNHEY and SMNVEV (reference sequence). This CDR3 spans 15 amino acids. The CDR3 sequence: CASSLRIVSYNEQFF. The DNA of the CDR3 is TGTGCCAGCAGTTTAAGGATAGTTTCCTACAATGAGCAGTTCTTC.

This clonotype has more than one count but fewer than ten. The rearrangement joins TRBV20-1 to TRBJ1-6; weak D call: TRBD1 (6 bases). Trimming took 2 bases from V and 6 from J, leaving 8 bases between them. Looked up from germline, CDR1 is DFQATT and CDR2 is SNEGSKA (reference sequence). The CDR3 covers 13 residues. The CDR3 loop reads CSARPGANSPLHF. The CDR3 region has the DNA TGCAGTGCTAGACCGGGGGCTAATTCACCCCTCCACTTT.

This clonotype turned up a few times. The V call is TRBV10-3, the J call TRBJ2-3, with 9 positions matching TRBD2. The CDR3 sequence is 16 residues long. Germline lookup yields CDR1 ENHRY and CDR2 SYGVKD. The junction had 4 bases not matched to a gene; V was cut back by 3 bases and J by 0 bases. DNA for the CDR3: TGTGCCATCAGTGACCAGACTAGCGGTAGCACAGATACGCAGTATTTT. Protein: CAISDQTSGSTDTQYF.

This rearrangement joins TRBV5-1 to TRBJ2-5, with D tentatively TRBD1 (5 bases). V was clipped by 1 base and J by 2 bases, with 9 bases between them. The CDR3 runs 14 residues. Germline V gives CDR1 SGHRS, CDR2 YFSETQ. CDR3 coding DNA: TGCGCCAGCAGCTTGTTAGGGGTTCAAGAGACCCAGTACTTC. Encoded protein: CASSLLGVQETQYF.

This clonotype was detected a few times. The chain joins TRBV12-3 or TRBV12-4 to TRBJ1-5; D remains unclear. Between the trimmed V and J ends, which lost 6 bases and 3 bases, there was a span of 12 bases. The length of the CDR3 is 14 residues. The CDR3 nucleotides are TGTGCCAGCAGCCCACGAATTGACAATCAGCCCCAGCATTTT. It codes for CASSPRIDNQPQHF.

This clonotype was picked up many times. V and J are TRBV7-2 and TRBJ2-5; D is possibly TRBD1 or TRBD2 (5 bases each). The length of the CDR3 is 14 residues. V lost 0 bases and J lost 1, with 6 bases in between. Germline V lookup: CDR1 SGHTA, CDR2 FQGNSA. This chain's CDR3 is CASSLAGVQETQYF. The CDR3 DNA sequence: TGTGCCAGCAGCTTAGCGGGGGTCCAAGAGACCCAGTACTTC.

The chain joins TRBV7-8 to TRBJ2-1, with 8 bases that match TRBD1. Germline V gives CDR1 SGHVS, CDR2 FQNEAQ. After removal of 5 bases from V and 9 bases from J, the junction contained 6 bases not matched to a gene. The CDR3 runs to 13 residues. CDR3 sequence: CASSPDRVGEQFF. CDR3 sequence (DNA): TGTGCCAGCAGCCCGGACAGGGTTGGTGAGCAGTTCTTC.

The chain has TRBV6-5 and TRBJ2-1; 10 bases agree with TRBD2. Trimming at V came to 4 bases and at J to 9 bases, leaving 6 bases not matched to a gene. Per the germline V gene, CDR1 is MNHEY and CDR2 is SVGAGI. This CDR3 is 14 amino acids long. In nucleotides, the CDR3 is TGTGCCAGCAGTTCTCCCAGGACTAGCGGTGAGCAGTTCTTC. Its protein is CASSSPRTSGEQFF.

The table lists this clonotype with many counts. V is TRBV12-3 or TRBV12-4 and J is TRBJ1-3; tentatively, D is TRBD1 (5 bases). This CDR3 has 16 amino acids. V was clipped by 8 bases and J by 2 bases, with 19 bases between them. The CDR3 here is CASHIGQGRAGNTIYF. In DNA, the CDR3 is TGTGCCAGCCACATTGGCCAGGGACGCGCTGGAAACACCATATATTTT.